This T cell receptor beta chain was sequenced in a study of control samples from healthy donors and cancer patients. Germline values: CDR1 SGHKS, CDR2 YYEKEE (reference sequence). There are 16 residues in the CDR3. Trimming pared 1 base from V and 0 bases from J, leaving 11 bases between. Only in-frame clones appear in the TCRdb table, and some are missing; sequencing was by immunoSEQ multiplex PCR. The sample gives 150,000 to 200,000 clones, around nine tenths of which show up once; about 1.4% is in the top ten. The sequencing input was blood. The rearrangement joins TRBV5-5 to TRBJ1-5, with D possibly TRBD1 on 5 matching bases. The clonotype comes from a man aged 25-45 years in good health. The CDR3 region has the DNA TGTGCCAGCAGCTTGCGCCCGGGGGATAGCAATCAGCCCCAGCATTTT. This codes for CASSLRPGDSNQPQHF.